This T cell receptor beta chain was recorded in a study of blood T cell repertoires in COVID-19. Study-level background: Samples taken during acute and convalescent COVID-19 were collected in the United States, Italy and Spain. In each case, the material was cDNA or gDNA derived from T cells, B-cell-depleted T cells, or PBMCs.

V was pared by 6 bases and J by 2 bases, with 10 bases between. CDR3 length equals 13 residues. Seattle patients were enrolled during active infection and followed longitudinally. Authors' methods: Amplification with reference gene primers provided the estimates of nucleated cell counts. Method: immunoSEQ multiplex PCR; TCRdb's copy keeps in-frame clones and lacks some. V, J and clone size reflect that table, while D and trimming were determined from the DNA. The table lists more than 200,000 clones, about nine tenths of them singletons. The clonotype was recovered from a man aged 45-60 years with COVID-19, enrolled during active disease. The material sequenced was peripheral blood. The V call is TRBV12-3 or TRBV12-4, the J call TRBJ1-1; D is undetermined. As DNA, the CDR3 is TGTGCCAGCAGCCGAGCAAGAAACACTGAAGCTTTCTTT. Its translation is CASSRARNTEAFF.